A single sample gave rise to the 7 T cell receptor beta chains below, sequenced in a study of T cells in Graves' hyperthyroidism and ophthalmopathy (dated by TCRdb to about 2019). Libraries came from multiplex PCR. The run used an Illumina HiSeq 2000. TCR beta CDR3 regions were amplified from RNA transcripts. A first-round RT-PCR of the TCR CDR3 used the HTBI primer set with the Qiagen OneStep RT-PCR kit. TCRdb ran its own pipeline on the public reads, namely fastp trimming at Q25 and MiXCR clone calling, and kept in-frame beta chains. Each CDR3 protein appears once, grouped with its most common genes and DNA. This sample lists 300,000 to 400,000 distinct CDR3 sequences; approximately 13% were detected once. Jointly, the top ten make up approximately 25% of the sample. Sequenced sample: blood. The receptors come from a woman between 25 and 40 years old with Graves' hyperthyroidism.

Only one count was recorded for this clonotype. The rearrangement links TRBV5-6 to TRBJ1-6; no firm D call. CDR1 and CDR2 from the germline V gene are SGHDT and YYEEEE. Between the trimmed V and J ends, which lost 5 bases and 9 bases, there was a span of 18 bases. The CDR3 covers 15 residues. The CDR3 sequence is CASSPTRRVLSPLHF. The CDR3, as DNA: TGTGCCAGCAGTCCAACCCGGCGGGTCCTTTCACCCCTCCACTTT.

The genes are TRBV10-2 and TRBJ1-1; D is unclear. This CDR3 is 16 amino acids long. Germline V gene lookup returns CDR1 WSHSY and CDR2 SAAADI. Deletions cut 2 bases from V and 1 base from J, with 14 bases between. As DNA, the CDR3 is TGCGCCAGCAGTGAGCCGGATTTTTGGGCGAACACTGAAGCTTTCTTT. Its protein is CASSEPDFWANTEAFF.

This clonotype was recorded at least ten times. The V and J genes are TRBV13 and TRBJ2-1; weak D call: TRBD2 (6 bases). Germline CDR1 PRHDT, CDR2 FYEKMQ (reference sequence). The germline V and J ends were trimmed by 4 bases and 12 bases, with 13 bases remaining between them. The CDR3 is made up of 12 amino acids. The CDR3 coding sequence is TGTGCCAGCAGCTCCGGGACTTATTTGCAGTTCTTC. Its translation is CASSSGTYLQFF.

At least ten counts were recorded for this clonotype. The CDR3 protein is CASSLEPSGGRPYEQYF. The CDR3, as DNA: TGCGCCAGCAGCTTGGAACCTAGCGGGGGACGGCCCTACGAGCAGTACTTC. The chain links TRBV5-1 to TRBJ2-7, with TRBD2 matching over 10 bases. This CDR3 region has 17 residues. The germline V gene has CDR1 SGHRS and CDR2 YFSETQ. J lost 2 bases, V lost 0 bases, and 8 bases had no gene match.

Ten or more counts support this clonotype. V usage is TRBV3-1 and J usage is TRBJ2-3; D is undetermined. The CDR3 covers 12 residues. The V gene's germline CDR1 is LGHDT and CDR2 YNNKEL (reference sequence). V lost 4 bases and J lost 5, with 7 bases in between. The chain's CDR3 is CASSPTGDTQYF. The CDR3 DNA follows: TGTGCCAGCAGCCCAACCGGAGATACGCAGTATTTT.

The chain carries TRBV20-1 and TRBJ2-1, with 10 bases fitting TRBD2. V gave up 1 base and J gave up 1 base; unmatched junction bases: 4. The CDR3 spans 16 residues. Germline V gives CDR1 DFQATT, CDR2 SNEGSKA (reference sequence). The CDR3 here is CSARASGRGSYNEQFF. The CDR3, as DNA: TGCAGTGCTAGAGCTAGCGGGAGAGGATCCTACAATGAGCAGTTCTTC.

This clonotype has ten or more counts. The rearrangement joins TRBV28 to TRBJ2-7; 7 bases map to TRBD1. Germline V gene sequence: CDR1 MDHEN, CDR2 SYDVKM. CDR3 length: 15 residues. V shed 3 bases and J 0 bases; nucleotides not matched to a gene: 5. CDR3 sequence (DNA): TGTGCCAGCAGTTTTGTTCGGGACAGCTCCTACGAGCAGTACTTC. Its protein is CASSFVRDSSYEQYF.